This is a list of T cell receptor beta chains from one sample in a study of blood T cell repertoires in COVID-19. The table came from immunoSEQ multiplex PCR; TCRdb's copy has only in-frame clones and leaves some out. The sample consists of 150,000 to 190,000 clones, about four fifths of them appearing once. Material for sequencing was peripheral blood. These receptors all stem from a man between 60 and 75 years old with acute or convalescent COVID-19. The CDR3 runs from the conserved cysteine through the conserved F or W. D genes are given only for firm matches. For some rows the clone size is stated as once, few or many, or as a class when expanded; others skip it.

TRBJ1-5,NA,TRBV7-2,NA,TGTGCCAGCACCTCCGCGGGGACGAACAATCAGCCCCAGCATTTT,CASTSAGTNNQPQHF
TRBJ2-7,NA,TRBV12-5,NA,TGTGCTAGTGGCCGATGGGGGCCCTCCTACGAGCAGTACTTC,CASGRWGPSYEQYF
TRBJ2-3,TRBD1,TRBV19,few,TGTGCCAGTAGGCCGACAGGGGGGGCAGATACGCAGTATTTT,CASRPTGGADTQYF
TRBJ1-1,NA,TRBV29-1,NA,TGCAGCGTTGCCCCGATGGACAGAATGAACACTGAAGCTTTCTTT,CSVAPMDRMNTEAFF
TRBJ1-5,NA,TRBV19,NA,TGTGCCAGTAGTGATCTTAGAAATCAGCCCCAGCATTTT,CASSDLRNQPQHF
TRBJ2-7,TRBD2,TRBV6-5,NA,TGTGCCAGCAGCTCTAGCGGAGACTACGAGCAGTACTTC,CASSSSGDYEQYF
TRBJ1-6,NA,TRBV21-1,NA,TGTGCCAGGTCAACGGTCTCCTATAATTCACCCCTCCACTTT,CARSTVSYNSPLHF
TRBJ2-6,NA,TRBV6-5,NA,TGTGCCAGCAGACACACAGGGATTGGGGCCAACGTCCTGACTTTC,CASRHTGIGANVLTF
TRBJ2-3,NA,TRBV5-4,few,TGTGCCAGCAGCTTGAGGGCGGGACTCACAGATACGCAGTATTTT,CASSLRAGLTDTQYF
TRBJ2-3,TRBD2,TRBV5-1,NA,TGCGCCAGCACCCCTCTGGCGGGAGGGCCAGATACGCAGTATTTT,CASTPLAGGPDTQYF
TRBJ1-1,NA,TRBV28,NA,TGTGCCAGCAGTCCAGAGGGAAGAACTGAAGCTTTCTTT,CASSPEGRTEAFF
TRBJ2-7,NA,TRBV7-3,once,TGTGCCAGCAGCTTAGGTGGAGGGACCTACGAGCAGTACTTC,CASSLGGGTYEQYF
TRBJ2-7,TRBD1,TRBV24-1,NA,TGTGCCCGGCCTCAGGGGGTAGACTCCTACGAGCAGTACTTC,CARPQGVDSYEQYF
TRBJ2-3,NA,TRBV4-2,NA,TGTGCCAGCAGCCAAGGGAAGGGGATTCGCACAGATACGCAGTATTTT,CASSQGKGIRTDTQYF
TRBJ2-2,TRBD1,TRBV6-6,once,TGTGCCAGCACTTCCGTTGACAGGGGCGCCGGGGAGCTGTTTTTT,CASTSVDRGAGELFF
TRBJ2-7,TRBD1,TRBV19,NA,TGTGCCAGTAAAAACCGGGACAGCCCGACCTACGAGCAGTACTTC,CASKNRDSPTYEQYF
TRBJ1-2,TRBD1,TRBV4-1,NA,TGCGCCAGCAGCCAACCCCCCGGGACAGATAACTATGGCTACACCTTC,CASSQPPGTDNYGYTF
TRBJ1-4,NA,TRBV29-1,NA,TGCAGCGTTGAAGGAGGGAGGGGGAATGAAAAACTGTTTTTT,CSVEGGRGNEKLFF
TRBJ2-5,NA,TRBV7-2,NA,TGTGCCAGCAGCTTAGGCGGGGCGGGGAAAGAGACCCAGTACTTC,CASSLGGAGKETQYF
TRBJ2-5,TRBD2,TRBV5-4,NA,TGTGCCAGCAGCTTGTTAGCGGGGGGCAGCCAAGAGACCCAGTACTTC,CASSLLAGGSQETQYF
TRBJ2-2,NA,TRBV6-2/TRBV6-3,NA,TGTGCCAGCAGTCCATACCCGGGTGTGGCGGGGGAGCTGTTTTTT,CASSPYPGVAGELFF
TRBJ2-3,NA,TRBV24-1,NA,TGTGCCACCAGTGATTTTGGGAGCGGCACAGATACGCAGTATTTT,CATSDFGSGTDTQYF
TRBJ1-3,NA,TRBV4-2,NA,TGTGCCAGCAGCCAGCAGTCAGGAAACACCATATATTTT,CASSQQSGNTIYF
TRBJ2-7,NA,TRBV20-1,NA,TGCAGTGCTAGTCCTAATGGGCTTGTGAACGAGCAGTACTTC,CSASPNGLVNEQYF
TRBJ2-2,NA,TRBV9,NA,TGTGCCTCTGGTCCGGGAACGAACACCGGGGAGCTGTTTTTT,CASGPGTNTGELFF
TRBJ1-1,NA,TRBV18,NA,TGTGCCAGCTCACCTACGACACCGGTAATGAACACTGAAGCTTTCTTT,CASSPTTPVMNTEAFF
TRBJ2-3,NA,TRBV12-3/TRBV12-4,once,TGTGCCAGCAGTTTCCGGAGCACAGATACGCAGTATTTT,CASSFRSTDTQYF
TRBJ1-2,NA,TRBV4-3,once,TGCGCCAGCAGCCTCGCCATTCTGGACAGAGGCTATGGCTACACCTTC,CASSLAILDRGYGYTF
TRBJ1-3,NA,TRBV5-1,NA,TGCGCCAGCGAGGGCAGGAAATCATCTGGAAACACCATATATTTT,CASEGRKSSGNTIYF